These 27 T cell receptor beta chains were all obtained from the same sample, sequenced in a study of CD4 T cells in relation to SARS-CoV-2 and coronaviruses. Sequenced by immunoSEQ multiplex PCR; TCRdb stores in-frame clones only, minus some. The table shows roughly 63,000 clones, with 94% occurring only once. Unexposed donor CD4+ T cells date from 2011-2018, before the COVID-19 pandemic. The specimen sequenced was naive CD4+ T cells from PBMCs. Described subset: naive CD4+ T cells isolated by negative enrichment. These receptors were collected from a human donor in good health.

The gene calls are TRBV7-8 and TRBJ2-5, with 8 nucleotides matching TRBD1. Germline CDR1 SGHVS, CDR2 FQNEAQ. With 1 base clipped from V and 4 bases from J, the junction kept 2 bases outside the gene matches. The CDR3 sequence is 14 residues long. The chain's CDR3 is CASSLGTGSETQYF. CDR3 coding DNA: TGTGCCAGCAGCTTAGGGACAGGGTCAGAGACCCAGTACTTC.

The rearrangement uses TRBV2 and TRBJ2-7; 7 bases are a match to TRBD1. Trimming took 6 bases from V and 2 from J; bases not matched to a gene: 1. The CDR3 consists of 12 residues. Looked up from germline, CDR1 is SNHLY and CDR2 is FYNNEI. The CDR3 loop is CASRGQTYEQYF. In DNA, the CDR3 is TGTGCCAGCAGGGGACAGACCTACGAGCAGTACTTC.

The V and J genes are TRBV5-1 and TRBJ2-1; no clear D gene. The germline CDR1 and CDR2 sequences are SGHRS and YFSETQ. This CDR3 comprises 13 residues. V lost 4 bases and J 10 bases, leaving 15 bases between the germline ends. The CDR3, as DNA: TGCGCCAGCAGCCCCGGCGGCAACCCCGAGCAGTTCTTC. It yields the protein CASSPGGNPEQFF.

This chain links TRBV4-2 with TRBJ2-1; the match to TRBD2 covers 8 bases. This CDR3 is built from 18 residues. The junction had 15 bases not matched to a gene; V was cut back by 1 base and J by 7 bases. Germline lookup yields CDR1 LGHNA and CDR2 YNFKEQ. CDR3 protein: CASSQVVSRGRSVNEQFF. The CDR3 DNA reads TGTGCCAGCAGCCAAGTGGTTTCGCGCGGGAGGTCTGTAAATGAGCAGTTCTTC.

V usage is TRBV27 and J usage is TRBJ2-7; D is unclear. The CDR3 sequence is 16 residues long. Trimming stripped 6 bases from V and 3 bases from J, with 21 bases between. Germline lookup yields CDR1 MNHEY and CDR2 SMNVEV (reference sequence). For the CDR3, the DNA is TGTGCCAGCAGGAATACTCCCCTCGGGTCAAACTACGAGCAGTACTTC. Its translation: CASRNTPLGSNYEQYF.

The chain joins TRBV19 to TRBJ2-1; 14 bases agree with TRBD2. J gave up 9 bases and V 8 bases, and 6 bases lay outside the gene matches. Germline V CDR1 and CDR2: LNHDA, SQIVND (reference sequence). The CDR3 is made up of 14 amino acids. CDR3 in amino acids: CASAGLAGVSEQFF. In DNA, the CDR3 is TGTGCCAGTGCGGGACTAGCGGGAGTCAGTGAGCAGTTCTTC.

The gene calls are TRBV10-3 and TRBJ2-7, with TRBD1 matching over 9 bases. The CDR3 loop spans 19 amino acids. Looked up from germline, CDR1 is ENHRY and CDR2 is SYGVKD. After removal of 3 bases from V and 4 bases from J, the junction contained 19 bases not matched to a gene. The CDR3 loop is CAISDRGGQGPSGAYEQYF. The CDR3 DNA sequence: TGTGCCATCAGTGACAGAGGGGGACAGGGTCCCTCGGGGGCTTACGAGCAGTACTTC.

V and J are TRBV6-5 and TRBJ2-3; D call uncertain. The CDR3 runs to 14 residues. V was clipped by 5 bases and J by 6 bases, with 15 bases between them. The germline V gene encodes CDR1 MNHEY and CDR2 SVGAGI. CDR3 residues: CASSQRETVDTQYF. The CDR3 DNA reads TGTGCCAGCAGTCAAAGGGAAACCGTGGATACGCAGTATTTT.

The V gene is TRBV2, the J gene TRBJ2-7, with 9 bases identical to TRBD1. This CDR3 is built from 12 residues. The germline CDR1 and CDR2 sequences are SNHLY and FYNNEI. V was clipped by 6 bases and J by 3 bases; unmatched bases: 0. CDR3 region: CASRGQGYEQYF. DNA of the CDR3: TGTGCCAGCAGGGGACAGGGCTACGAGCAGTACTTC.

The gene calls are TRBV27 and TRBJ2-5; 9 bases match TRBD1. Germline-derived CDR1 and CDR2 are MNHEY and SMNVEV (reference sequence). J was trimmed by 4 bases and V by 8 bases; bases with no gene match: 8. The CDR3 has 14 residues. The CDR3 is CASRGQGGGETQYF. Here the CDR3 DNA reads TGTGCCAGCCGGGGACAGGGTGGTGGAGAGACCCAGTACTTC.

This chain uses TRBV4-2 with TRBJ1-5, with 7 positions matching TRBD1. The CDR3 covers 19 residues. V lost 2 bases and J lost 0; bases outside the gene matches: 13. Germline assignment: CDR1 LGHNA and CDR2 YNFKEQ. CDR3 in amino acids: CASSQYDTFGQASNQPQHF. DNA of the CDR3: TGTGCCAGCAGCCAATACGACACCTTTGGACAGGCTAGCAATCAGCCCCAGCATTTT.

This clone was seen just once. The V call is TRBV11-1, the J call TRBJ2-7; 10 positions match TRBD2. V was pared by 7 bases and J by 4 bases, with 7 bases of the junction left unmatched. Per germline, CDR1 SGHAT and CDR2 FQDESV (reference sequence). The CDR3 runs 14 residues. The CDR3 DNA sequence: TGTGCCAGCAAGGTCACTAGCGGGACTTACGAGCAGTACTTC. Translated: CASKVTSGTYEQYF.

The V call is TRBV4-2, the J call TRBJ1-6; D call uncertain. Germline-derived CDR1 and CDR2 are LGHNA and YNFKEQ. Between the trimmed V and J ends, which lost 0 bases and 9 bases, there was a span of 27 bases. This CDR3 contains 20 residues. Here the CDR3 reads CASSQDSFKTDFQRSSPLHF. The CDR3 nucleotides are TGTGCCAGCAGCCAAGACTCTTTTAAGACCGATTTCCAACGTTCTTCACCCCTCCACTTT.

This chain connects TRBV6-8 to TRBJ2-7; tentatively, D is TRBD1 (5 bases). V shed 5 bases and J shed 2 bases, with 19 bases lying between them. The CDR3 is made up of 16 amino acids. Germline CDR1 reads MNHGY; CDR2 reads SAAAGT. CDR3 DNA sequence: TGTGCCAGCAGTCACCAGCAGGGATTTGGGACCTACGAGCAGTACTTC. Translated, it gives CASSHQQGFGTYEQYF.

The chain joins TRBV28 to TRBJ2-7, with TRBD2 identical over 8 bases. V lost 2 bases to trimming and J lost 0 bases; unmatched junction nucleotides: 3. CDR1 MDHEN and CDR2 SYDVKM come from the germline V gene. This CDR3 spans 15 amino acids. The CDR3 loop is CASSLRRGASYEQYF. In nucleotides, the CDR3 is TGTGCCAGCAGTTTAAGGCGGGGGGCCTCCTACGAGCAGTACTTC.

The chain combines TRBV3-1 (or the pseudogene TRBV3-2) with TRBJ2-3, with TRBD1 matching over 8 bases. Trimming removed 2 bases from V and 2 bases from J; junction bases left unmatched: 3. The CDR3 covers 15 residues. Germline-derived CDR1 and CDR2 are LGHDT and YNNKEL (reference sequence). In DNA form, the CDR3 reads TGTGCCAGCAGCCAACGGACAGGGTTCACAGATACGCAGTATTTT. Protein: CASSQRTGFTDTQYF.

CDR3 nucleotides: TGTGCCAGCAGCTTAGGCGACGCAGGGACCCAAGAGACCCAGTACTTC. It codes for CASSLGDAGTQETQYF. The chain carries TRBV13 and TRBJ2-5; D may be TRBD1 or TRBD2 (5 bases each). Trimming shortened V by 0 bases and J by 1 base, and 12 bases separated the two germline ends. Germline CDR1 is PRHDT and CDR2 is FYEKMQ (reference sequence). The CDR3 loop spans 16 amino acids.

This chain joins TRBV19 and TRBJ2-1; TRBD1 matches at 11 bases. The junction had 19 bases not matched to a gene; V was cut back by 3 bases and J by 9 bases. Germline CDR1 is LNHDA and CDR2 is SQIVND (reference sequence). The CDR3 length is 19 residues. CDR3 sequence reads: CASSMRRTGGLVGPAEQFF. For the CDR3, the DNA is TGTGCCAGTAGTATGCGGAGGACAGGGGGCCTAGTCGGACCGGCTGAGCAGTTCTTC.

This chain uses TRBV27 with TRBJ2-1; D gene uncertain. The germline V gene encodes CDR1 MNHEY and CDR2 SMNVEV (reference sequence). With 2 bases removed from V and 8 bases from J, the gap between germline ends came to 13 bases. The CDR3 runs 14 residues. The CDR3 reads CASSLGVARDEQFF. CDR3 sequence (DNA): TGTGCCAGCAGTTTAGGGGTAGCCCGCGATGAGCAGTTCTTC.

This rearrangement joins TRBV6-5 to TRBJ1-5; the D is unclear. The CDR3 runs to 13 residues. Germline-derived CDR1 and CDR2 are MNHEY and SVGAGI. The V end lost 6 bases, the J end lost 5 bases, and 11 bases lay between the germline ends. The CDR3 sequence: CASRVAVHQPQHF. CDR3 nucleotides: TGTGCCAGCAGGGTGGCGGTCCATCAGCCCCAGCATTTT.

The rearrangement uses TRBV5-1 and TRBJ1-3; 9 bases fit TRBD1. After removal of 4 bases from V and 8 bases from J, the junction contained 4 bases not matched to a gene. From germline, CDR1 is SGHRS and CDR2 YFSETQ. The CDR3 runs to 13 residues. Here the CDR3 DNA reads TGCGCCAGCAGCCCGCGACAGGGGGACACCATATATTTT. Translating gives CASSPRQGDTIYF.

The chain joins TRBV28 to TRBJ2-5, with TRBD1 matching over 9 bases. Germline CDR1 reads MDHEN; CDR2 reads SYDVKM. V was clipped by 5 bases and J by 3 bases; unmatched bases: 7. The CDR3 runs 15 residues. CDR3 in amino acids: CASSGPGQGEETQYF. CDR3 in DNA: TGTGCCAGCAGTGGACCGGGACAGGGAGAAGAGACCCAGTACTTC. The full variable domain, rest sourced from reference TRBV28 and TRBJ2-5, is DVKVTQSSRYLVKRTGEKVFLECVQDMDHENMFWYRQDPGLGLRLIYFSYDVKMKEKGDIPEGYSVSREKKERFSLILESASTNQTSMYLCASSGPGQGEETQYFGPGTRLLVL.

The chain links TRBV9 to TRBJ1-2; D remains ambiguous. The ends were cut back, 0 bases at V and 6 bases at J, with 9 bases in the middle. The CDR3 has 13 residues. From germline, CDR1 is SGDLS and CDR2 YYNGEE. The CDR3 loop is CASSVGQLDGYTF. CDR3 sequence (DNA): TGTGCCAGCAGCGTAGGGCAGTTAGATGGCTACACCTTC.

The chain has TRBV19 and TRBJ2-5; 8 bases fit TRBD1. The CDR3 is made up of 15 amino acids. V was clipped by 3 bases and J by 5 bases; unmatched bases: 8. Germline values: CDR1 LNHDA, CDR2 SQIVND (reference sequence). The CDR3 nucleotides are TGTGCCAGTAGTATTAGGGCAGGGGGCCATGAGACCCAGTACTTC. Amino acids: CASSIRAGGHETQYF.

Comment on this clone: The junction differs from germline at one of its ends, possibly a read error. The V gene is TRBV18, the J gene TRBJ2-3, with D hard to call. Germline V CDR1 and CDR2: KGHSH, LQKENI. The CDR3 sequence is 14 residues long. The chain's CDR3 is CASSPPRSTNTQYF. CDR3 sequence (DNA): TGTGCCAGCTCACCTCCGAGGAGCACAAATACGCAGTATTTT.

This clone was observed a few times. This chain uses TRBV2 with TRBJ1-5; TRBD1 aligns across 8 bases. The germline V gene has CDR1 SNHLY and CDR2 FYNNEI. V was pared by 7 bases and J by 4 bases, with 9 bases of the junction left unmatched. The length of the CDR3 is 15 residues. Here the CDR3 reads CASTREGQGNQPQHF. The CDR3 DNA follows: TGTGCCAGCACCCGAGAAGGACAGGGAAATCAGCCCCAGCATTTT. The variable domain in full, completed from reference TRBV2 and TRBJ1-5, reads EPEVTQTPSHQVTQMGQEVILRCVPISNHLYFYWYRQILGQKVEFLVSFYNNEISEKSEIFDDQFSVERPDGSNFTLKIRSTKLEDSAMYFCASTREGQGNQPQHFGDGTRLSIL.

The V gene is TRBV6-5, the J gene TRBJ2-7; 8 nucleotides align to TRBD1. There are 13 residues in the CDR3. Trimming cost V 8 bases and J 3 bases; bases outside gene matches: 6. Germline V gene data show CDR1 as MNHEY and CDR2 as SVGAGI. In DNA, the CDR3 is TGTGCCAGCTCGACAGGGGTCGTCTACGAGCAGTACTTC. This codes for CASSTGVVYEQYF.